This passage covers 18 T cell receptor beta chains from one sample sequenced in a study of blood T cell repertoires in COVID-19. TCRdb keeps only in-frame clones here, not all; method: immunoSEQ multiplex PCR. The sample lists 120,000 to 150,000 clones; over 75% were seen once. Sequencing input: peripheral blood. Every receptor here comes from a human donor in a cohort sampled during active COVID-19.

V gene TRBV18 combines with J gene TRBJ1-1; D ambiguous. V was pared by 2 bases and J by 2 bases, with 12 bases between. Germline CDR1 and CDR2: KGHSH and LQKENI. This CDR3 region has 15 residues. The CDR3 here is CASSPARPENTEAFF. The CDR3 DNA follows: TGTGCCAGCTCACCAGCCAGGCCAGAAAACACTGAAGCTTTCTTT.

This clone was seen just once. The chain joins TRBV19 to TRBJ2-2; 9 nucleotides match TRBD1. Germline-derived CDR1 and CDR2 are LNHDA and SQIVND (reference sequence). The CDR3 is 20 amino acids. V lost 5 bases, J lost 3 bases, and 19 bases stayed unmatched. CDR3 coding DNA: TGTGCCAGTAGTGGTGGGCTTCGGGACAGGGTATTATTAGACACCGGGGAGCTGTTTTTT. As protein: CASSGGLRDRVLLDTGELFF. The full variable domain, completed using reference TRBV19 and TRBJ2-2, is DGGITQSPKYLFRKEGQNVTLSCEQNLNHDAMYWYRQDPGQGLRLIYYSQIVNDFQKGDIAEGYSVSREKKESFPLTVTSAQKNPTAFYLCASSGGLRDRVLLDTGELFFGEGSRLTVL.

This clone has a handful of counts. V usage is TRBV7-3 and J usage is TRBJ1-1; a weak D match, TRBD1 (5 bases). CDR1 is SGHTA and CDR2 is FQGTGA in the germline V gene. This CDR3 is built from 17 residues. The V end lost 4 bases, the J end lost 3 bases, and 21 bases lay between the germline ends. CDR3 loop: CASSSPREILVYTEAFF. Here the CDR3 DNA reads TGTGCCAGCAGCTCCCCCAGGGAAATCTTAGTATACACTGAAGCTTTCTTT.

The chain combines TRBV10-3 with TRBJ1-5, with TRBD1 matching 7 bases. The CDR3 is 14 amino acids. Looked up from germline, CDR1 is ENHRY and CDR2 is SYGVKD. V lost 2 bases, J lost 7 bases, and 5 bases stayed unmatched. The CDR3 DNA reads TGTGCCATCAGTGAGACAGGGGCTGGACAGCCCCAGCATTTT. As protein: CAISETGAGQPQHF.

The chain links TRBV2 to TRBJ1-1; 8 bases are shared with TRBD1. This CDR3 has 16 amino acids. After removal of 6 bases from V and 4 bases from J, the junction contained 13 bases not matched to a gene. The germline gives CDR1 SNHLY, CDR2 FYNNEI. This chain's CDR3 is CASSGVYRGFATEAFF. The CDR3 DNA follows: TGTGCCAGCAGCGGAGTCTACAGGGGGTTTGCCACTGAAGCTTTCTTT.

The CDR3 DNA follows: TGTGCCACCAGTGCCACCCTAGCGGGATTGTACAATGAGCAGTTCTTC. This translates into CATSATLAGLYNEQFF. J is TRBJ2-1 and V is TRBV24-1, with 9 bases aligning to TRBD2. After removal of 5 bases from V and 4 bases from J, the junction contained 8 bases not matched to a gene. Germline V gene lookup returns CDR1 KGHDR and CDR2 SFDVKD. The CDR3 length is 16 residues.

The table lists this clone with a count of one. The chain is built from TRBV19 and TRBJ2-7; 10 bases align to TRBD1. The CDR3 spans 15 residues. V lost 3 bases to trimming and J lost 3 bases; unmatched junction nucleotides: 5. CDR1 LNHDA and CDR2 SQIVND come from the germline V gene (reference sequence). DNA of the CDR3: TGTGCCAGTAGTATCGGGACAGGGGCCCACTACGAGCAGTACTTC. The encoded protein is CASSIGTGAHYEQYF.

The CDR3 is CASSPGLQYEQYF. CDR3 sequence (DNA): TGTGCCAGCAGCCCGGGACTTCAGTACGAGCAGTACTTC. This sequence joins TRBV6-5 and TRBJ2-7; TRBD2 might be the D (6 bases). Trimming pared 6 bases from V and 4 bases from J, leaving 13 bases between. From germline, CDR1 is MNHEY and CDR2 SVGAGI. The CDR3 is 13 amino acids.

This chain links TRBV29-1 with TRBJ2-1; D possibly corresponds to TRBD2 (6 bases). The ends were cut back, 5 bases at V and 12 bases at J, with 20 bases in the middle. Looked up from germline, CDR1 is SQVTM and CDR2 is ANQGSEA. This CDR3 has 13 amino acids. CDR3: CSVSGDSTNRQFF. DNA for the CDR3: TGCAGCGTTTCCGGGGACTCTACGAATCGGCAGTTCTTC.

The V gene is TRBV3-1 (or the pseudogene TRBV3-2), the J gene TRBJ2-7, with a possible D match to TRBD1 (6 bases). The germline gives CDR1 LGHDT, CDR2 YNNKEL (reference sequence). V was shortened by 0 bases and J by 5 bases, with 14 bases between the two germline ends. The CDR3 has 15 residues. CDR3 sequence (DNA): TGTGCCAGCAGCCAAGAGAAAGGGGGAAATGACGAGCAGTACTTC. As protein: CASSQEKGGNDEQYF.

The V gene is TRBV6-6, the J gene TRBJ2-2; 11 bases map to TRBD2. CDR1 is MNHNY and CDR2 is SVGAGI in the germline V gene (reference sequence). J was trimmed by 4 bases and V by 4 bases; bases with no gene match: 2. The CDR3 consists of 15 residues. Here the CDR3 DNA reads TGTGCCAGCAGTTTAGCGGGAGGGGGCACCGGGGAGCTGTTTTTT. Translated: CASSLAGGGTGELFF.

The rearrangement uses TRBV18 and TRBJ2-2, with D tentatively TRBD2 (5 bases). Germline values: CDR1 KGHSH, CDR2 LQKENI. Trimming took 5 bases from V and 3 from J, leaving 10 bases between them. The CDR3 length is 14 residues. CDR3 loop: CASSRERDTGELFF. The CDR3 DNA sequence: TGTGCCAGCTCAAGGGAGAGGGACACCGGGGAGCTGTTTTTT.

This chain connects TRBV29-1 to TRBJ1-2, with no clear D. V was cut by 0 bases and J by 5 bases, with 13 bases left in between. The CDR3 totals 14 residues. CDR1 and CDR2 from the germline V gene are SQVTM and ANQGSEA. The CDR3 nucleotides read TGCAGCGTTGAAGATTACGGGTCAATTTATGGCTACACCTTC. Its protein product is CSVEDYGSIYGYTF. The full variable domain, rest sourced from reference TRBV29-1 and TRBJ1-2, is SAVISQKPSRDICQRGTSLTIQCQVDSQVTMMFWYRQQPGQSLTLIATANQGSEATYESGFVIDKFPISRPNLTFSTLTVSNMSPEDSSIYLCSVEDYGSIYGYTFGSGTRLTVV.

This clone has only a few counts. Distinct nucleotide sequences in the sample also encode this CDR3. The chain recombines TRBV3-1 (or the pseudogene TRBV3-2) with TRBJ1-5; D is possibly TRBD1 (6 bases). Germline V lookup: CDR1 LGHDT, CDR2 YNNKEL (reference sequence). This CDR3 has 14 amino acids. The germline V and J ends were trimmed by 3 bases and 4 bases, with 10 bases remaining between them. The CDR3 DNA follows: TGTGCCAGCAGCCACAGGGGAGGGAATCAGCCCCAGCATTTT. It yields the protein CASSHRGGNQPQHF.

The chain is built from TRBV6-5 and TRBJ1-2, with 8 bases matching TRBD1. V was clipped by 7 bases and J by 7 bases; unmatched bases: 11. In germline, CDR1 is MNHEY, CDR2 SVGAGI. The CDR3 runs 14 residues. The CDR3 nucleotides are TGTGCCAGCACCAATACAGGGGGATGGCGTGGCTACACCTTC. Its protein is CASTNTGGWRGYTF.

CDR3 sequence reads: CATSRPFPVLLDTGKFTEAFF. In DNA form, the CDR3 reads TGTGCCACCAGCCGACCCTTCCCCGTTCTCTTGGATACAGGGAAATTCACTGAAGCTTTCTTT. V gene TRBV15 combines with J gene TRBJ1-1; D may be TRBD1 (6 bases). CDR1 LNHNV and CDR2 YYDKDF come from the germline V gene (reference sequence). The CDR3 sequence is 21 residues long. The V and J ends lost 5 bases and 4 bases respectively, with 35 bases between them. The whole variable domain, filled in from reference TRBV15 and TRBJ1-1, reads DAMVIQNPRYQVTQFGKPVTLSCSQTLNHNVMYWYQQKSSQAPKLLFHYYDKDFNNEADTPDNFQSRRPNTSFCFLDIRSPGLGDTAMYLCATSRPFPVLLDTGKFTEAFFGQGTRLTVV.

This clone was found a few times. V and J are TRBV6-5 and TRBJ1-4, with D possibly matching TRBD1 (5 bases). The germline gives CDR1 MNHEY, CDR2 SVGAGI. V was trimmed by 6 bases and J by 7 bases, leaving 18 bases between them. The CDR3 contains 15 residues. This chain's CDR3 is CASSAGGTRGEKLFF. The CDR3 DNA reads TGTGCCAGCAGCGCCGGGGGGACGCGTGGTGAAAAACTGTTTTTT.

The chain uses TRBV29-1 and TRBJ1-1; D not certain. Germline-derived CDR1 and CDR2 are SQVTM and ANQGSEA. V lost 8 bases and J 0 bases, leaving 19 bases between the germline ends. The length of the CDR3 is 15 residues. As DNA, the CDR3 is TGCAGCATTAACGGGGAGAGAGGGATGAACACTGAAGCTTTCTTT. Translation gives CSINGERGMNTEAFF.